These 14 T cell receptor beta chains share one sample of origin, sequenced in a study of blood T cell repertoires in COVID-19. TCRdb's table, derived via immunoSEQ multiplex PCR, lists solely in-frame clones and lacks some. This sample has 300,000 to 350,000 clones, with roughly 90% found just once. The sample taken for sequencing was peripheral blood. Receptors originate from a man between 18 and 29 years old with active or convalescent COVID-19.

The chain couples TRBV5-6 to TRBJ2-7, with TRBD2 identical over 8 bases. Losses at the gene ends were 6 bases for V and 4 bases for J; bases not matched to a gene: 15. The CDR3 has 16 residues. The V gene's germline CDR1 is SGHDT and CDR2 YYEEEE. This CDR3 is CASNLLSSGSLYEQYF. The CDR3 nucleotides read TGTGCCAGCAACTTACTGTCCAGCGGGAGTTTGTACGAGCAGTACTTC.

The rearrangement joins TRBV4-1 to TRBJ2-7; TRBD1 might be the D (6 bases). The germline V gene encodes CDR1 MGHRA and CDR2 YSYEKL. Trimming took 3 bases from V and 3 from J, leaving 15 bases between them. The CDR3 spans 15 residues. CDR3 DNA: TGCGCCAGCAGCCAGCTACAGGGAGTAAACTACGAGCAGTACTTC. Its protein product is CASSQLQGVNYEQYF.

The rearrangement joins TRBV11-2 to TRBJ1-1; 8 nucleotides match TRBD1. Trimming at V came to 6 bases and at J to 3 bases, leaving 12 bases not matched to a gene. This CDR3 contains 16 residues. The germline V gene has CDR1 SGHAT and CDR2 FQNNGV. As DNA, the CDR3 is TGTGCCAGCAGAAACGGACAGGGAATGATGGACACTGAAGCTTTCTTT. It yields the protein CASRNGQGMMDTEAFF.

This clone was seen just once. V is TRBV7-8 and J is TRBJ2-7, with TRBD1 matching over 7 bases. Germline V lookup: CDR1 SGHVS, CDR2 FQNEAQ. With V trimmed by 1 base and J by 2 bases, 5 bases remained unmatched. This CDR3 comprises 15 residues. The CDR3 nucleotides are TGTGCCAGCAGCTTAGAGGGGGCTCCCACCTACGAGCAGTACTTC. Residues: CASSLEGAPTYEQYF.

This clone occurred once. This sequence joins TRBV5-6 and TRBJ2-3; 12 positions agree with TRBD2. V dropped 2 bases and J dropped 2; count of bases not matched to a gene: 12. Germline V CDR1 and CDR2: SGHDT, YYEEEE. The CDR3 spans 19 residues. CDR3: CASSLYGLAGSRDTDTQYF. As DNA, the CDR3 is TGTGCCAGCAGCTTATACGGACTAGCGGGAAGCCGAGACACAGATACGCAGTATTTT.

The chain joins TRBV19 to TRBJ1-2; 10 bases fit TRBD1. The germline gives CDR1 LNHDA, CDR2 SQIVND (reference sequence). The CDR3 extends over 15 amino acids. V shed 4 bases, J shed 8 bases, and the junction held 10 bases outside the gene matches. The CDR3 coding sequence is TGTGCCAGTAGTAGGGACAGGGGCCTTCGATTAGGCTACACCTTC. Translated, it gives CASSRDRGLRLGYTF.

V gene TRBV19 combines with J gene TRBJ1-6; 7 positions match TRBD1. In germline, CDR1 is LNHDA, CDR2 SQIVND (reference sequence). The CDR3 spans 15 residues. V gave up 6 bases and J gave up 10 bases; unmatched junction bases: 12. As DNA, the CDR3 is TGTGCCAGTAGCCTAACAGGGGTTGGAGAATCACCCCTCCACTTT. This translates into CASSLTGVGESPLHF.

The chain is built from TRBV7-9 and TRBJ2-7; D unresolved. The CDR3 totals 14 residues. Germline CDR1 SEHNR, CDR2 FQNEAQ (reference sequence). V lost 5 bases and J 1 base, leaving 12 bases between the germline ends. The CDR3 DNA follows: TGTGCCAGCAGCCATGCGTCGAGTTCCTACGAGCAGTACTTC. Translation: CASSHASSSYEQYF.

CDR3 bases: TGTGCCAGCAGTGGACCGCCGAGGGGGCCAGATACGCAGTATTTT. As protein: CASSGPPRGPDTQYF. The rearrangement uses TRBV27 and TRBJ2-3; 7 bases align to TRBD1. Germline V gene lookup returns CDR1 MNHEY and CDR2 SMNVEV (reference sequence). This CDR3 comprises 15 residues. V trimming: 5 bases; J trimming: 4 bases; junction bases outside the gene matches: 9.

This chain connects TRBV19 to TRBJ2-7; D possibly corresponds to TRBD2 (6 bases). The CDR3 totals 10 residues. The V and J ends lost 11 bases and 6 bases respectively, with 11 bases between them. CDR1 and CDR2 (germline): LNHDA, SQIVND (reference sequence). The CDR3 nucleotides read TGTGCCCCACTAGCCGGCGAGCAGTACTTC. Its protein product is CAPLAGEQYF.

In its sample, this clone was seen a few times. The chain joins TRBV27 to TRBJ2-4; D remains unclear. CDR3 size: 14 residues. Germline V lookup: CDR1 MNHEY, CDR2 SMNVEV (reference sequence). Trimming took off 6 bases at V and 0 bases at J, with 9 bases between the two ends. The CDR3 DNA is TGTGCCAGCAGCGGAGTACTAGCCAAAAACATTCAGTACTTC. This codes for CASSGVLAKNIQYF.

V and J are TRBV4-3 and TRBJ1-3, with TRBD1 matching over 11 bases. V gave up 4 bases and J gave up 3 bases; unmatched junction bases: 2. This CDR3 has 15 amino acids. Germline V gene data show CDR1 as LGHNA and CDR2 as YSLEER. CDR3 in DNA: TGCGCCAGCAGCCCCGGGACAGGGGGTGGAAACACCATATATTTT. As protein: CASSPGTGGGNTIYF.

The chain joins TRBV5-1 to TRBJ2-1, with D possibly being TRBD1 (6 bases). The CDR3 runs 15 residues. Germline V gives CDR1 SGHRS, CDR2 YFSETQ. V dropped 4 bases and J dropped 2 bases, with 13 bases sitting between them. In nucleotides, the CDR3 is TGCGCCAGCAGCCAGTCAGGGGATACCTACAATGAGCAGTTCTTC. Translated, it gives CASSQSGDTYNEQFF.

The rearrangement joins TRBV9 to TRBJ1-2, with TRBD1 matching over 12 bases. The CDR3 covers 16 residues. Germline CDR1 reads SGDLS; CDR2 reads YYNGEE. V lost 3 bases and J lost 3; bases outside the gene matches: 6. CDR3 nucleotide sequence: TGTGCCAGCAGCGAATCCGGGACAGGGGGCTACTATGGCTACACCTTC. It specifies CASSESGTGGYYGYTF.